The clone carrying this T cell receptor (beta chain) showed up just a few times. Its antigen is not known. This sample is part of a study of beta chain features in type 1 diabetes. The CDR3 runs to 12 residues. Per germline, CDR1 SGHNT and CDR2 YENEEA. V lost 4 bases to trimming and J lost 2 bases, with 4 bases between them. Points from the study as a whole: PCR might preferentially amplify shorter templates, equally in patients and controls. No resolution was reached here on whether HLA type influences TCRB rearrangement. Among patients with Type 1 diabetes, TCRB CDR3s were moderately but significantly shorter in every one of the four CD4+ subsets.

The whole isolated RNA underwent reverse transcription, so sequencing captured expressed TCRB transcripts. The study sequenced naive, central memory and regulatory T cell samples to an average of around 3.4 million reads. Sequencing was performed with immunoSEQ multiplex PCR; in TCRdb, only in-frame clones are kept and a portion is missing. Of some 250,000 clones listed, approximately 10% were seen once; the top ten hold about 0.018%. J is TRBJ2-3 and V is TRBV11-3, with no clear D. This clonotype was obtained from a man aged 25 to 45 with type 1 diabetes. The sequenced sample consisted of naive CD4+ T cells from blood. The CDR3 DNA reads TGTGCCAGCAGCTCTTTCACAGATACGCAGTATTTT. Protein sequence: CASSSFTDTQYF. Complete variable domain (other parts from reference TRBV11-3 and TRBJ2-3): EAGVVQSPRYKIIEKKQPVAFWCNPISGHNTLYWYLQNLGQGPELLIRYENEEAVDDSQLPKDRFSAERLKGVDSTLKIQPAELGDSAVYLCASSSFTDTQYFGPGTRLTVL.